This T cell receptor beta chain comes out of a study of CD8 T cells in Susac syndrome. In blood CD8+ and CD4+ T cells, TCR beta underwent sequencing. Matched for age and sex, the controls were healthy donors. While CD8+ and CD4+ T cells were isolated negatively, TEMRA cells were enriched by FACS. With random hexamers, reverse transcription was performed on roughly 0.5 to 1 ug of RNA. TCRdb called the immunoSEQ multiplex PCR reads again in MiXCR, with one record for every CDR3 protein. This sample has 150,000 to 200,000 distinct CDR3 sequences, with roughly 93% found just once. V dropped 0 bases and J dropped 5; count of bases not matched to a gene: 8. The CDR3 runs 16 residues. CDR1 and CDR2 (germline): SGHRS, YFSETQ. Comment on this clonotype: Its antigen is not known.

Findings and caveats of the study: The study recognized that the number of individuals in its TCR sequencing and HLA analysis was relatively small.

Sequencing used CD4+ T cells from PBMCs. This TCR was recovered from a human donor in good health. The chain has TRBV5-1 and TRBJ2-5; 9 positions agree with TRBD1. CDR3 sequence (DNA): TGCGCCAGCAGCTTGGGTCCGGGACAGGGTTTGGAGACCCAGTACTTC. Protein product: CASSLGPGQGLETQYF.